This T cell receptor (beta chain) is from a study of T cell responses to AZD1222 COVID-19 vaccine. Trimming cost V 4 bases and J 0 bases; bases outside gene matches: 11. This CDR3 has 17 residues. Germline V gene sequence: CDR1 LNHDA, CDR2 SQIVND (reference sequence). Data came from immunoSEQ multiplex PCR; TCRdb stores just in-frame clones and leaves some out. The repertoire has about 130,000 clones, roughly 94% of them found once; the top ten carry under 2%. The study's findings and limits: None of the repertoires were sampled until the peak T cell response had passed. Elevations in Spike-specific TCR breadth and depth followed administration of two AZD1222 doses. With dominance at 160-218 and 743-854, vaccine-associated CD4 TCRs spanned spike.

With respect to this clone: What it recognizes is unknown.

This clonotype originated in an adult in good health. Sequencing used peripheral blood, obtained on day 0 of AZD1222 vaccination. The J gene is TRBJ1-2, the V gene TRBV19, with 7 bases that match TRBD1. In DNA, the CDR3 is TGTGCCAGTAGTACCAGCCGAGGGGGCGCAACTAACTATGGCTACACCTTC. Residues: CASSTSRGGATNYGYTF.